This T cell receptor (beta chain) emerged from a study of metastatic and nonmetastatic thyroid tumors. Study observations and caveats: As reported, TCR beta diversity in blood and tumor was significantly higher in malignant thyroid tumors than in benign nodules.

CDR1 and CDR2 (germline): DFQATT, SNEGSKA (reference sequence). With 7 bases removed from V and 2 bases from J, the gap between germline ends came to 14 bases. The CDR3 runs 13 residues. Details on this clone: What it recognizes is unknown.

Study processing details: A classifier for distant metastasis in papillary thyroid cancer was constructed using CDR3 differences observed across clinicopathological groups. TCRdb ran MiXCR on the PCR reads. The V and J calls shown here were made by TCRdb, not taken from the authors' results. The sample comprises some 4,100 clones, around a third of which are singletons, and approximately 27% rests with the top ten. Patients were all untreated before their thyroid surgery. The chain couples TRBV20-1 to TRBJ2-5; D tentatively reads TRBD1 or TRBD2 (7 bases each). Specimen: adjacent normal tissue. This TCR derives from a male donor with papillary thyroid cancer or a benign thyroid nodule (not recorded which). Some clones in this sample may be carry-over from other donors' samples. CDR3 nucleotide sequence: TGCAGTGTCGAGCGGGACAGTCAAGAGACCCAGTACTTC. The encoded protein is CSVERDSQETQYF.